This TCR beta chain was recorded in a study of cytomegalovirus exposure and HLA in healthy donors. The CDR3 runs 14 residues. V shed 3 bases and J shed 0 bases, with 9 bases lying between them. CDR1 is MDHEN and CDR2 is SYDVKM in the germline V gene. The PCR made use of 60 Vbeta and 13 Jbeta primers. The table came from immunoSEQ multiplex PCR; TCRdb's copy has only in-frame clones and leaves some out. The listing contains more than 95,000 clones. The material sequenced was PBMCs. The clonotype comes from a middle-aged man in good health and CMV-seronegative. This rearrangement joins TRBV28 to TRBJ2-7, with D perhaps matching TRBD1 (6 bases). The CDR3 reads CASSFADSSYEQYF. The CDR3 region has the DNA TGTGCCAGCAGTTTTGCGGACAGCTCCTACGAGCAGTACTTC. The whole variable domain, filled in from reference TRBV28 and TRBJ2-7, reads DVKVTQSSRYLVKRTGEKVFLECVQDMDHENMFWYRQDPGLGLRLIYFSYDVKMKEKGDIPEGYSVSREKKERFSLILESASTNQTSMYLCASSFADSSYEQYFGPGTRLTVT.